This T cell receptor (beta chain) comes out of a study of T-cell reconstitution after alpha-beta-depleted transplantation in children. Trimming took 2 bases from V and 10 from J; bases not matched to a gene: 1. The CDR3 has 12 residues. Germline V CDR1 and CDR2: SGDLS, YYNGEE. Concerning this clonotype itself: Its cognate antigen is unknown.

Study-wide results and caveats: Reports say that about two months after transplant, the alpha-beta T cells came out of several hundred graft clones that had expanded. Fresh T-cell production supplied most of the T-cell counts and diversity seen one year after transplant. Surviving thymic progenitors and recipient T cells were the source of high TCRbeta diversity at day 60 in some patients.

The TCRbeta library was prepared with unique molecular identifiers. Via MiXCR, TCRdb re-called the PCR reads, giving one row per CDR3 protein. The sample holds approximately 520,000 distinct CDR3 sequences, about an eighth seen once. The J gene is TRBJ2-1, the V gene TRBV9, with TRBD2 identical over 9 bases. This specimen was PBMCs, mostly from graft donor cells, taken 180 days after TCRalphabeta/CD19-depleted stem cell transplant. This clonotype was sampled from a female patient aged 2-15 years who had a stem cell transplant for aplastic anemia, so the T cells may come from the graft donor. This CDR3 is CASSVGLAEQFF. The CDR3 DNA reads TGTGCCAGCAGCGTTGGACTAGCGGAGCAGTTCTTC.